These 29 T cell receptor beta chains came from one sample sequenced in a study of T cell changes during pregnancy in multiple sclerosis. Assay: immunoSEQ multiplex PCR; the TCRdb copy retains only in-frame clones and omits some. The sample lists tens of thousands of clones; approximately 94% were seen once. The sample consisted of peripheral blood, taken in the third trimester of pregnancy. The receptor source for this set is a female donor with multiple sclerosis, enrolled in a pregnancy study.

The gene calls are TRBV7-2 and TRBJ2-7; perhaps TRBD2 as D (5 bases). CDR3 length: 14 amino acids. Trimming cost V 8 bases and J 2 bases, with 16 bases left between them. Germline V gives CDR1 SGHTA, CDR2 FQGNSA. DNA for the CDR3: TGTGCCAGCGGACTTCCCCCAACTACCTACGAGCAGTACTTC. This encodes CASGLPPTTYEQYF. The full variable domain, rest sourced from reference TRBV7-2 and TRBJ2-7, is GAGVSQSPSNKVTEKGKDVELRCDPISGHTALYWYRQSLGQGLEFLIYFQGNSAPDKSGLPSDRFSAERTGGSVSTLTIQRTQQEDSAVYLCASGLPPTTYEQYFGPGTRLTVT.

The CDR3 DNA is TGCGCCAGCAGTGATGAACCCCAGGGGGCCGAGGACACCATATATTTT. Protein sequence: CASSDEPQGAEDTIYF. The J gene is TRBJ1-3, the V gene TRBV10-2; TRBD1 agrees at 8 bases. In germline, CDR1 is WSHSY, CDR2 SAAADI. The V and J ends lost 3 bases and 8 bases, in that order; junction bases with no gene match: 12. This CDR3 region has 16 residues.

The gene calls are TRBV29-1 and TRBJ1-1, with TRBD1 as a possible D gene (5 bases). CDR3 length: 17 residues. The germline V gene has CDR1 SQVTM and CDR2 ANQGSEA. The germline V and J ends were trimmed by 3 bases and 1 base, with 21 bases remaining between them. The CDR3 loop reads CSVDMTAKIGGNTEAFF. The CDR3 DNA reads TGCAGCGTTGATATGACAGCTAAAATCGGGGGGAACACTGAAGCTTTCTTT.

This chain links TRBV30 with TRBJ2-2; TRBD1 matches 8 bases. The germline CDR1 and CDR2 sequences are GTSNPN and SVGIG (reference sequence). CDR3 size: 13 residues. The ends lost 5 bases at V and 2 bases at J; junction bases unmatched: 1. The CDR3: CAWGQGNTGELFF. The CDR3 coding sequence is TGTGCCTGGGGACAGGGTAACACCGGGGAGCTGTTTTTT.

This chain uses TRBV9 with TRBJ2-3, with TRBD2 identical over 7 bases. This CDR3 has 13 amino acids. Germline CDR1 and CDR2: SGDLS and YYNGEE. J gave up 6 bases and V 2 bases, and 3 bases lay outside the gene matches. The CDR3: CASSVRDYDTQYF. CDR3 bases: TGTGCCAGCAGCGTCCGGGACTATGATACGCAGTATTTT.

The chain joins TRBV6-6 to TRBJ1-4; TRBD1 matches at 7 bases. Germline CDR1 reads MNHNY; CDR2 reads SVGAGI (reference sequence). After removal of 8 bases from V and 8 bases from J, the junction contained 14 bases not matched to a gene. This CDR3 contains 15 residues. CDR3 bases: TGTGCCAGCGGATACCCTTCAGGGGGTGGGGAAAAACTGTTTTTT. Amino acid sequence: CASGYPSGGGEKLFF.

This rearrangement joins TRBV28 to TRBJ2-7; D may be TRBD1 (6 bases). V was clipped by 5 bases and J by 0 bases, with 17 bases between them. This CDR3 region has 16 residues. The germline V gene encodes CDR1 MDHEN and CDR2 SYDVKM. The DNA of the CDR3 is TGTGCCAGCAGTAACCTAAACCGGGACAACTCCTACGAGCAGTACTTC. This encodes CASSNLNRDNSYEQYF.

The chain recombines TRBV10-3 with TRBJ2-5; D may be TRBD1 or TRBD2 (6 bases each). The CDR3 contains 15 residues. Germline loops: CDR1 ENHRY, CDR2 SYGVKD. Trimming removed 6 bases at V and 2 bases at J, with 16 bases between. In nucleotides, the CDR3 is TGTGCCATCAGGGAGGGTAAGGGACATCAAGAGACCCAGTACTTC. This gives the protein CAIREGKGHQETQYF.

J is TRBJ2-7 and V is TRBV7-6; D is perhaps TRBD2 (6 bases). The CDR3 is made up of 16 amino acids. V lost 1 base and J lost 5, with 18 bases in between. Per germline, CDR1 SGHVS and CDR2 FNYEAQ. CDR3 sequence reads: CASSLVWSSAVDEQYF. DNA of the CDR3: TGTGCCAGCAGCTTAGTGTGGTCTAGCGCGGTCGACGAGCAGTACTTC.

V and J are TRBV25-1 and TRBJ1-2; a weak D match, TRBD1 (6 bases). The CDR3 has 12 residues. V shed 4 bases and J shed 8 bases, with 11 bases lying between them. CDR1 is MGHDK, CDR2 SYGVNS, per germline. The CDR3 protein is CASSAQGEGYTF. CDR3 coding DNA: TGTGCCAGCAGTGCACAGGGAGAAGGCTACACCTTC.

The J gene is TRBJ2-7, the V gene TRBV4-2; 14 bases are a match to TRBD2. The V gene end was trimmed by 1 base and the J gene end by 2 bases; junction bases not matched to a gene: 10. The CDR3 length is 19 residues. Germline V CDR1 and CDR2: LGHNA, YNFKEQ. The CDR3 spells CASSQVQTGLAGVPYEQYF. For the CDR3, the DNA is TGTGCCAGCAGCCAAGTTCAAACGGGACTAGCGGGAGTCCCCTACGAGCAGTACTTC.

The chain joins TRBV29-1 to TRBJ2-7; unclear D gene. The CDR3 totals 12 residues. The V and J ends lost 2 bases and 0 bases respectively, with 5 bases between them. Germline V gene data show CDR1 as SQVTM and CDR2 as ANQGSEA. CDR3 loop: CSVELSSYEQYF. The CDR3 DNA reads TGCAGCGTTGAACTGAGCTCCTACGAGCAGTACTTC.

J is TRBJ2-1 and V is TRBV7-9; maybe TRBD1 (7 bases). CDR1 is SEHNR and CDR2 is FQNEAQ in the germline V gene (reference sequence). The CDR3 loop spans 15 amino acids. The ends were cut back, 4 bases at V and 0 bases at J, with 10 bases in the middle. CDR3 protein: CASSSRDSSYNEQFF. The CDR3 region has the DNA TGTGCCAGCAGCTCGCGGGACAGCTCCTACAATGAGCAGTTCTTC.

This chain connects TRBV7-3 to TRBJ2-2; tentative D call: TRBD2 (6 bases). The germline V gene encodes CDR1 SGHTA and CDR2 FQGTGA. The CDR3 extends over 14 amino acids. The V gene lost 4 bases and the J gene lost 5 bases, with 11 bases spanning the gap. CDR3 nucleotides: TGTGCCAGCAGCTCGGGGACTGCTACCGGGGAGCTGTTTTTT. It is translated as CASSSGTATGELFF.

This chain connects TRBV19 to TRBJ2-2; D is possibly TRBD2 (5 bases). The CDR3 consists of 15 residues. In germline, CDR1 is LNHDA, CDR2 SQIVND (reference sequence). Trimming pared 10 bases from V and 4 bases from J, leaving 19 bases between. The CDR3 DNA follows: TGTGCCACCCCCAAACGGGGTAGTGTCACCGGGGAGCTGTTTTTT. Its translation: CATPKRGSVTGELFF. Using reference TRBV19 and TRBJ2-2 for the parts outside the CDR3, the full variable domain is DGGITQSPKYLFRKEGQNVTLSCEQNLNHDAMYWYRQDPGQGLRLIYYSQIVNDFQKGDIAEGYSVSREKKESFPLTVTSAQKNPTAFYLCATPKRGSVTGELFFGEGSRLTVL.

Note on this clone: Relative to the germline gene, one junction end is altered; a read error may explain this. This chain joins TRBV18 and TRBJ2-5; 12 bases fit TRBD2. This CDR3 comprises 17 residues. Germline assignment: CDR1 KGHSH and CDR2 LQKENI. In DNA form, the CDR3 reads TGTGCCAGCTCACCGGGGTGGACTAGCGGGGCCCAAGAGGCCCAGTACTTC. Translated, it gives CASSPGWTSGAQEAQYF.

The chain recombines TRBV5-8 with TRBJ2-3, with 14 bases aligning to TRBD2. The CDR3 totals 16 residues. Trimming removed 4 bases from V and 2 bases from J; junction bases left unmatched: 3. Germline-derived CDR1 and CDR2 are SGHTS and YDEGEE. The CDR3 spells CASSAGLAGDTDTQYF. Here the CDR3 DNA reads TGTGCCAGCAGCGCGGGACTAGCGGGAGACACAGATACGCAGTATTTT.

The CDR3 here is CASSMGLAGQLDEQFF. CDR3 coding DNA: TGTGCCAGCAGCATGGGACTAGCGGGACAACTCGATGAGCAGTTCTTC. The chain uses TRBV5-4 and TRBJ2-1; TRBD2 matches at 13 bases. V shed 4 bases and J 8 bases; nucleotides not matched to a gene: 9. The CDR3 has 16 residues. Germline assignment: CDR1 SGHNT and CDR2 YYREEE (reference sequence).

V is TRBV19 and J is TRBJ2-7; D may be TRBD2 (5 bases). Trimming stripped 0 bases from V and 3 bases from J, with 15 bases between. The CDR3 consists of 16 residues. In germline, CDR1 is LNHDA, CDR2 SQIVND (reference sequence). CDR3 protein: CASSIDLERRLYEQYF. In DNA form, the CDR3 reads TGTGCCAGTAGTATAGATTTGGAGCGGCGGCTCTACGAGCAGTACTTC.

CDR3 residues: CASSLQRLDSTDTQYF. Here the CDR3 DNA reads TGTGCCAGCAGCTTGCAGCGGCTGGATAGCACAGATACGCAGTATTTT. This sequence joins TRBV7-3 and TRBJ2-3; tentatively, D is TRBD2 (5 bases). Trimming took off 3 bases at V and 0 bases at J, with 13 bases between the two ends. This CDR3 is built from 16 residues. The V gene's germline CDR1 is SGHTA and CDR2 FQGTGA. Combining the CDR3 with reference TRBV7-3 and TRBJ2-3 gives the whole variable domain GAGVSQTPSNKVTEKGKYVELRCDPISGHTALYWYRQSLGQGPEFLIYFQGTGAADDSGLPNDRFFAVRPEGSVSTLKIQRTERGDSAVYLCASSLQRLDSTDTQYFGPGTRLTVL.

V is TRBV7-9 and J is TRBJ1-5; D may be TRBD1 (6 bases). This CDR3 is 15 amino acids long. Germline V lookup: CDR1 SEHNR, CDR2 FQNEAQ (reference sequence). Trimming removed 1 base at V and 1 base at J, with 8 bases between. CDR3 amino acids: CASSLGGQSNQPQHF. CDR3 nucleotide sequence: TGTGCCAGCAGCTTAGGGGGGCAGAGCAATCAGCCCCAGCATTTT.

This chain links TRBV11-1 with TRBJ2-5; D is perhaps TRBD2 (5 bases). CDR3 size: 14 residues. V lost 2 bases and J 5 bases, leaving 12 bases between the germline ends. Per the germline V gene, CDR1 is SGHAT and CDR2 is FQDESV (reference sequence). DNA of the CDR3: TGTGCCAGCAGCTTACAGAGGGCCGCGGAGACCCAGTACTTC. As protein: CASSLQRAAETQYF.

This chain connects TRBV19 to TRBJ1-4; D remains ambiguous. There are 14 residues in the CDR3. The germline V gene has CDR1 LNHDA and CDR2 SQIVND (reference sequence). With 3 bases removed from V and 10 bases from J, the gap between germline ends came to 15 bases. In DNA form, the CDR3 reads TGTGCCAGTAGTATCGATCAGGTGATTGGAAAACTGTTTTTT. Protein product: CASSIDQVIGKLFF.

The gene calls are TRBV27 and TRBJ2-7; 11 bases map to TRBD2. The germline gives CDR1 MNHEY, CDR2 SMNVEV (reference sequence). The CDR3 is made up of 15 amino acids. The V segment lost 3 bases and the J segment 3 bases; nucleotides outside the gene matches: 4. The CDR3 DNA follows: TGTGCCAGCAGTTTCGCGACTAGCGGGGTCTACGAGCAGTACTTC. Translating gives CASSFATSGVYEQYF.

V and J are TRBV27 and TRBJ2-1, with D possibly TRBD2 on 6 matching bases. The CDR3 runs to 16 residues. Deletions cut 6 bases from V and 2 bases from J, with 17 bases between. CDR1 and CDR2 (germline): MNHEY, SMNVEV (reference sequence). The CDR3 DNA sequence: TGTGCCAGCAGGCCACATAGCGGCGATACCTACAATGAGCAGTTCTTC. Its protein product is CASRPHSGDTYNEQFF.

The chain has TRBV6-4 and TRBJ1-1; D is unresolved. Trimming removed 4 bases from V and 1 base from J, with 7 bases in between. The CDR3 has 13 amino acids. Germline V gene data show CDR1 as MRHNA and CDR2 as SNTAGT. The CDR3 DNA reads as TGTGCCAGCAGTGTACAGCCGAACACTGAAGCTTTCTTT. As protein: CASSVQPNTEAFF.

The genes are TRBV7-2 and TRBJ1-4; TRBD1 matches 9 bases. The trim removed 5 bases at V and 8 bases at J, leaving 6 bases unmatched. CDR1 and CDR2 (germline): SGHTA, FQGNSA. The CDR3 loop spans 14 amino acids. CDR3 loop: CASSPGQGGEKLFF. The CDR3 region has the DNA TGTGCCAGCAGCCCGGGACAGGGAGGGGAAAAACTGTTTTTT.

This chain links TRBV7-2 with TRBJ1-2, with D unclear. The germline V and J ends were trimmed by 7 bases and 0 bases, with 12 bases remaining between them. The CDR3 covers 14 residues. The germline gives CDR1 SGHTA, CDR2 FQGNSA. CDR3 sequence (DNA): TGTGCCAGCATCAAAAGACTCGCTAACTATGGCTACACCTTC. As protein: CASIKRLANYGYTF.

This clone came up once. Here the CDR3 reads CASIPLQFNQPQHF. The CDR3 nucleotides are TGTGCCAGCATCCCTTTACAGTTCAATCAGCCCCAGCATTTT. V gene TRBV6-1 combines with J gene TRBJ1-5; D unclear. V shed 7 bases and J shed 3 bases, with 13 bases lying between them. Germline CDR1 and CDR2: MNHNS and SASEGT. CDR3 length: 14 amino acids.